Here is one T cell receptor (beta chain) with its context. Its antigen is unidentified. Looked up from germline, CDR1 is LNHNV and CDR2 is YYDKDF (reference sequence). The CDR3 has 14 amino acids. V was pared by 1 base and J by 4 bases, with 8 bases between. cDNA reverse transcribed from extracted RNA served as the sequencing template. Only in-frame clones appear in the TCRdb table, and some are missing; sequencing was by immunoSEQ multiplex PCR. The data hold 150,000 to 250,000 clones, with approximately 56% observed a single time. Treatment: oral pan-JAK inhibitor, 5-10 mg twice daily. Peripheral blood samples and lesional scalp punch biopsies were obtained from alopecia areata patients. The data originate from a study of CD8+ T cells in alopecia areata. Study-wide findings and caveats: In blood and scalp, many expanded lesional clones persisted during tofacitinib.

The sequence was collected from a human donor with alopecia areata. This chain joins TRBV15 and TRBJ1-5, with D unresolved. Material: CD4+ T cells sorted from blood, obtained at week 4, from a patient treated with tofacitinib. As DNA, the CDR3 is TGTGCCACCAGCAGAGGAGGGCCGAATCAGCCCCAGCATTTT. Amino acid sequence: CATSRGGPNQPQHF.